These 21 T cell receptor beta chains were sequenced from one sample in a study of T cell repertoires in cytomegalovirus infection. For these TCRs, the target antigens are not known. In TCRdb, the reads were re-called with MiXCR into one record per CDR3 protein. The data contain more than 300,000 distinct CDR3 sequences, just under 35% of them singletons. The sample was cultured PBMCs, taken from culture after CMV antigen stimulation. These receptors all stem from a human donor in good health (CMV status not recorded). Some clones in this sample may be carry-over from other donors' samples.

The rearrangement uses TRBV20-1 and TRBJ1-5, with a weak D call TRBD1 (6 bases). Germline CDR1 DFQATT, CDR2 SNEGSKA (reference sequence). This CDR3 contains 16 residues. V shed 0 bases and J shed 0 bases, with 12 bases lying between them. CDR3 sequence (DNA): TGCAGTGCTAGAGATCCAAGGGGGGATAGCAATCAGCCCCAGCATTTT. It encodes CSARDPRGDSNQPQHF.

This chain links TRBV19 with TRBJ2-2, with 8 bases that match TRBD2. There are 15 residues in the CDR3. Germline CDR1 LNHDA, CDR2 SQIVND (reference sequence). The J segment lost 1 base and the V segment lost 7 bases, leaving 5 bases of the junction unmatched. CDR3 nucleotides: TGTGCCAGTACCCTTAGCGGGATGAACACCGGGGAGCTGTTTTTT. Translated, it gives CASTLSGMNTGELFF.

The chain has TRBV11-2 and TRBJ2-1; D is undetermined. The CDR3 is made up of 14 amino acids. V dropped 1 base and J dropped 8 bases, with 12 bases sitting between them. CDR1 is SGHAT, CDR2 FQNNGV, per germline. The CDR3 DNA is TGTGCCAGCAGCTTAGGTCTTTTCCCCCATGAGCAGTTCTTC. It specifies CASSLGLFPHEQFF.

The chain couples TRBV19 to TRBJ1-1; TRBD1 agrees at 7 bases. Germline V gene sequence: CDR1 LNHDA, CDR2 SQIVND (reference sequence). With V trimmed by 6 bases and J by 8 bases, 12 bases remained unmatched. The length of the CDR3 is 14 residues. The CDR3 here is CASRTYRDRFEAFF. The CDR3 DNA reads TGTGCCAGTAGAACGTACCGGGACAGATTCGAAGCTTTCTTT.

This chain connects TRBV11-2 to TRBJ2-5, with unresolved D. The ends were cut back, 5 bases at V and 3 bases at J, with 31 bases in the middle. The length of the CDR3 is 20 residues. CDR1 is SGHAT, CDR2 FQNNGV, per germline. CDR3 bases: TGTGCCAGCAGCAGACTTCTTCCCCCAAGGGTCGGTCCCACCAAAGAGACCCAGTACTTC. Its translation is CASSRLLPPRVGPTKETQYF.

A single count supports this clonotype. The genes are TRBV4-1 and TRBJ1-1, with 11 bases aligning to TRBD1. Trimming at V came to 3 bases and at J to 7 bases, leaving 4 bases not matched to a gene. Germline assignment: CDR1 MGHRA and CDR2 YSYEKL. The CDR3 runs 14 residues. CDR3 in amino acids: CASSQDRGPDEAFF. For the CDR3, the DNA is TGCGCCAGCAGCCAGGACAGGGGGCCCGATGAAGCTTTCTTT.

Only a few counts were recorded for this clonotype. The chain couples TRBV11-2 to TRBJ2-1; TRBD2 agrees at 11 bases. The junction had 9 bases not matched to a gene; V was cut back by 6 bases and J by 5 bases. Germline lookup yields CDR1 SGHAT and CDR2 FQNNGV. The CDR3 is made up of 16 amino acids. The CDR3 sequence: CASRTTSGGWDNEQFF. The CDR3 DNA is TGTGCCAGCAGGACCACTAGCGGGGGCTGGGACAATGAGCAGTTCTTC.

The table lists this clonotype with a few counts. This chain joins TRBV24-1 and TRBJ2-5, with D perhaps being TRBD1 or TRBD2 (5 bases each). CDR3 length equals 15 residues. Germline V gene data show CDR1 as KGHDR and CDR2 as SFDVKD. With 4 bases removed from V and 3 bases from J, the gap between germline ends came to 14 bases. The CDR3 protein is CATSDPGPEEETQYF. The CDR3, as DNA: TGTGCCACCAGTGACCCGGGACCCGAGGAAGAGACCCAGTACTTC.

This clonotype has only a few counts. The V call is TRBV7-6, the J call TRBJ2-2, with 12 bases lining up with TRBD2. V gave up 0 bases and J gave up 6 bases; unmatched junction bases: 2. The CDR3 has 16 amino acids. CDR1 and CDR2 (germline): SGHVS, FNYEAQ. CDR3 sequence reads: CASSLATSGSPGELFF. CDR3 in DNA: TGTGCCAGCAGCTTAGCGACTAGCGGGAGTCCCGGGGAGCTGTTTTTT.

This clonotype was detected a few times. J is TRBJ2-1 and V is TRBV7-3; possible D gene TRBD2, 6 bases. With 4 bases removed from V and 4 bases from J, the gap between germline ends came to 11 bases. Looked up from germline, CDR1 is SGHTA and CDR2 is FQGTGA. This CDR3 contains 14 residues. CDR3 coding DNA: TGTGCCAGCAGCTCGGGCGGGGATTACAATGAGCAGTTCTTC. This sequence encodes CASSSGGDYNEQFF. Full variable domain (missing parts from reference TRBV7-3 and TRBJ2-1): GAGVSQTPSNKVTEKGKYVELRCDPISGHTALYWYRQSLGQGPEFLIYFQGTGAADDSGLPNDRFFAVRPEGSVSTLKIQRTERGDSAVYLCASSSGGDYNEQFFGPGTRLTVL.

This clonotype was counted many times. This chain uses TRBV7-8 with TRBJ2-2; 9 bases are shared with TRBD2. The germline gives CDR1 SGHVS, CDR2 FQNEAQ. V trimming: 4 bases; J trimming: 3 bases; junction bases outside the gene matches: 3. CDR3 size: 15 residues. The CDR3 protein is CASSSSGRYTGELFF. The CDR3 nucleotides are TGTGCCAGCAGCTCCAGCGGGAGGTACACCGGGGAGCTGTTTTTT.

This clonotype was observed a single time. This chain links TRBV20-1 with TRBJ2-1; D remains ambiguous. Germline-derived CDR1 and CDR2 are DFQATT and SNEGSKA (reference sequence). The length of the CDR3 is 10 residues. V was shortened by 6 bases and J by 8 bases, with 8 bases between the two germline ends. The CDR3 bases are TGCAGTGCCCGCGGTGATGAGCAGTTCTTC. This sequence encodes CSARGDEQFF.

This clonotype was recorded at least ten times. The chain joins TRBV11-2 to TRBJ2-6; no firm D call. Germline V gene data show CDR1 as SGHAT and CDR2 as FQNNGV. The CDR3 length is 13 residues. The ends were cut back, 3 bases at V and 6 bases at J, with 6 bases in the middle. CDR3 sequence: CASSFDLANVLTF. The CDR3, as DNA: TGTGCCAGCAGCTTCGACCTGGCCAACGTCCTGACTTTC.

The V call is TRBV6-5, the J call TRBJ1-2, with 7 bases that match TRBD1. Losses at the gene ends were 2 bases for V and 7 bases for J; bases not matched to a gene: 4. The CDR3 loop spans 13 amino acids. Germline-derived CDR1 and CDR2 are MNHEY and SVGAGI. CDR3 sequence: CASSYEGAGGYTF. The CDR3 DNA reads as TGTGCCAGCAGTTACGAGGGGGCAGGTGGCTACACCTTC.

The chain is built from TRBV4-1 and TRBJ2-2, with D unresolved. V lost 4 bases, J lost 5 bases, and 5 bases lay in between. This CDR3 contains 12 residues. Germline CDR1 reads MGHRA; CDR2 reads YSYEKL. CDR3 sequence (DNA): TGCGCCAGCAGCCCGCATACCGGGGAGCTGTTTTTT. It yields the protein CASSPHTGELFF.

The J gene is TRBJ2-3, the V gene TRBV7-2, with TRBD2 matching 14 bases. Unmatched junction bases numbered 11, after V lost 4 bases and J lost 5 bases. CDR1 and CDR2 (germline): SGHTA, FQGNSA. This CDR3 has 18 amino acids. CDR3 sequence (DNA): TGTGCCAGCAGCTCCCAGAGACTAGCGGGAGGGCTCGGAGATACGCAGTATTTT. Its protein product is CASSSQRLAGGLGDTQYF.

The V and J genes are TRBV19 and TRBJ2-1; D ambiguous. CDR3 length equals 14 residues. V was shortened by 5 bases and J by 8 bases, with 16 bases between the two germline ends. Germline CDR1 and CDR2: LNHDA and SQIVND (reference sequence). The DNA for the CDR3 is TGTGCCAGTAGTTCCCAGACGGGTTTAGATGAGCAGTTCTTC. This sequence encodes CASSSQTGLDEQFF. Together with reference TRBV19 and TRBJ2-1, the CDR3 gives the full variable domain: DGGITQSPKYLFRKEGQNVTLSCEQNLNHDAMYWYRQDPGQGLRLIYYSQIVNDFQKGDIAEGYSVSREKKESFPLTVTSAQKNPTAFYLCASSSQTGLDEQFFGPGTRLTVL.

The chain is built from TRBV24-1 and TRBJ2-3, with TRBD1 as a possible D gene (6 bases). V was clipped by 3 bases and J by 3 bases, with 18 bases between them. CDR3 length: 17 amino acids. Germline values: CDR1 KGHDR, CDR2 SFDVKD. CDR3 in DNA: TGTGCCACCAGTGATCCAGGCGGACAGCGAGCAACAGATACGCAGTATTTT. Residues: CATSDPGGQRATDTQYF.

The V gene is TRBV19, the J gene TRBJ1-5; possibly TRBD1 for D (6 bases). V was clipped by 4 bases and J by 6 bases, with 16 bases between them. There are 15 residues in the CDR3. Germline V CDR1 and CDR2: LNHDA, SQIVND (reference sequence). As DNA, the CDR3 is TGTGCCAGTAGTAAGGCGGGACAAGGTGTTCAGCCCCAGCATTTT. Its protein product is CASSKAGQGVQPQHF.

This clonotype was counted a few times. The rearrangement uses TRBV7-2 and TRBJ1-5; weak D call: TRBD1 (6 bases). Germline V CDR1 and CDR2: SGHTA, FQGNSA. V was clipped by 1 base and J by 6 bases, with 13 bases between them. This CDR3 contains 15 residues. The CDR3 coding sequence is TGTGCCAGCAGCTTAGATCAGGGGCGGGCTCAGCCCCAGCATTTT. Translated, it gives CASSLDQGRAQPQHF.

The genes are TRBV6-5 and TRBJ2-7; D possibly matches TRBD1 or TRBD2 (5 bases each). Germline values: CDR1 MNHEY, CDR2 SVGAGI. The length of the CDR3 is 16 residues. Trimming cost V 1 base and J 2 bases, with 15 bases left between them. CDR3 in DNA: TGTGCCAGCAGTTACTTGGGGACGCCGAGTACCTACGAGCAGTACTTC. Its protein is CASSYLGTPSTYEQYF.